The 27 T cell receptor beta chains below come from one sample, sequenced in a study of neurological immune-mediated disorders. One entry per CDR3 protein results from TCRdb running MiXCR on the 5' RACE reads. The sample contains 30,000 to 40,000 distinct CDR3 sequences, approximately 4.2% of which appear only once. Material for sequencing was PBMCs. Receptors originate from a man aged 25 to 40 with multiple sclerosis.

This clonotype appeared many times. V usage is TRBV7-2 and J usage is TRBJ2-7; possible D gene TRBD2, 5 bases. The CDR3 is made up of 14 amino acids. Trimming pared 4 bases from V and 2 bases from J, leaving 12 bases between. CDR1 and CDR2 from the germline V gene are SGHTA and FQGNSA. In DNA form, the CDR3 reads TGTGCCAGCAGCTATACAAGCGGAGCCTACGAGCAGTACTTC. Its protein product is CASSYTSGAYEQYF.

As for this clonotype: A read error is likely, as this CDR3 ends without the conserved phenylalanine or tryptophan. The chain carries TRBV29-1 and TRBJ2-7; 9 bases align to TRBD1. The CDR3 extends over 12 amino acids. The ends lost 6 bases at V and 4 bases at J; junction bases unmatched: 4. Germline lookup yields CDR1 SQVTM and CDR2 ANQGSEA. The CDR3 coding sequence is TGCAGCGTCAAACAGGGGGCTTACGAGCAGTACAAC. Its protein product is CSVKQGAYEQYN.

This clonotype was detected many times. The V and J genes are TRBV5-1 and TRBJ2-3; weak D call: TRBD1 (6 bases). CDR1 is SGHRS, CDR2 YFSETQ, per germline. The CDR3 extends over 13 amino acids. V lost 2 bases and J 5 bases, leaving 9 bases between the germline ends. CDR3 in amino acids: CASSFPGEDTQYF. In nucleotides, the CDR3 is TGCGCCAGCAGCTTCCCAGGGGAAGATACGCAGTATTTT.

The chain couples TRBV6-2 or TRBV6-3 to TRBJ2-2, with D unclear. CDR1 is MNHEY, CDR2 SVGEGT, per germline. V lost 5 bases to trimming and J lost 6 bases, with 13 bases between them. This CDR3 is built from 14 residues. The CDR3 coding sequence is TGTGCCAGCAGTCCCGCGGTTAAATCCGGGGAGCTGTTTTTT. Amino acid sequence: CASSPAVKSGELFF.

This clonotype was detected ten times or more. For the CDR3, the DNA is TGCGCCAGCAGCCGTAATCCCTACAATGAGCAGTTCTTC. The encoded protein is CASSRNPYNEQFF. The chain has TRBV4-3 and TRBJ2-1; D is uncertain. V lost 4 bases and J lost 2, with 6 bases in between. Per germline, CDR1 LGHNA and CDR2 YSLEER. There are 13 residues in the CDR3.

This clonotype has ten or more counts. The rearrangement uses TRBV5-5 and TRBJ2-3; D unclear. V lost 0 bases and J lost 1, with 6 bases in between. CDR1 SGHKS and CDR2 YYEKEE come from the germline V gene (reference sequence). The CDR3 extends over 14 amino acids. CDR3 residues: CASSLAEGTDTQYF. In DNA form, the CDR3 reads TGTGCCAGCAGCTTGGCCGAGGGCACAGATACGCAGTATTTT.

The table lists this clonotype with many counts. The rearrangement links TRBV3-1 to TRBJ2-1; TRBD1 matches 7 bases. The trim removed 1 base at V and 8 bases at J, leaving 11 bases unmatched. Germline lookup yields CDR1 LGHDT and CDR2 YNNKEL (reference sequence). This CDR3 region has 16 residues. The CDR3 sequence: CASSQVKRGRGDEQFF. The CDR3 region has the DNA TGTGCCAGCAGCCAAGTTAAAAGGGGGCGAGGGGATGAGCAGTTCTTC.

This clonotype was observed many times. The chain carries TRBV29-1 and TRBJ2-3; D perhaps matches TRBD1 (6 bases). The CDR3 extends over 13 amino acids. The V and J ends lost 6 bases and 1 base respectively, with 11 bases between them. Germline lookup yields CDR1 SQVTM and CDR2 ANQGSEA. CDR3 sequence (DNA): TGCAGCGTGGGACATAAAGGCACAGATACGCAGTATTTT. Translation: CSVGHKGTDTQYF.

As for this clonotype: One base away lies a much larger clone, so this may be a sequencing read error. The rearrangement links TRBV5-1 to TRBJ2-1, with a possible D match to TRBD1 (6 bases). The CDR3 has 12 residues. Germline V gene lookup returns CDR1 SGHRS and CDR2 YFSETQ. The CDR3 spells CTSSVQGNEQFF. The CDR3 nucleotides are TGCACCAGCAGCGTTCAGGGGAATGAGCAGTTCTTC.

This clonotype has just a few counts. This chain joins TRBV6-2 or TRBV6-3 and TRBJ1-1, with D hard to call. Germline-derived CDR1 and CDR2 are MNHEY and SVGEGT. Trimming took off 6 bases at V and 6 bases at J, with 11 bases between the two ends. The CDR3 has 12 residues. CDR3 in amino acids: CASSPSFAEAFF. The CDR3 nucleotides read TGTGCCAGCAGCCCCTCGTTTGCTGAAGCTTTCTTT.

The chain carries TRBV18 and TRBJ1-1; a possible D gene is TRBD1 (5 bases). The germline gives CDR1 KGHSH, CDR2 LQKENI. This CDR3 has 13 residues. V was shortened by 6 bases and J by 1 base, with 9 bases between the two germline ends. Here the CDR3 reads CASSGAGNTEAFF. As DNA, the CDR3 is TGTGCCAGCTCTGGGGCGGGGAACACTGAAGCTTTCTTT.

This clonotype was counted many times. The J gene is TRBJ2-5, the V gene TRBV12-3 or TRBV12-4; D is possibly TRBD1 (6 bases). This CDR3 has 15 amino acids. The ends were cut back, 4 bases at V and 2 bases at J, with 14 bases in the middle. The CDR3 coding sequence is TGTGCCAGCAGTTCCCTACAGGGTGTACAAGAGACCCAGTACTTC. Translated, it gives CASSSLQGVQETQYF.

This clonotype was detected many times. The chain joins TRBV27 to TRBJ2-1; 15 bases map to TRBD2. V lost 6 bases and J lost 7; bases outside the gene matches: 19. Germline CDR1 MNHEY, CDR2 SMNVEV (reference sequence). The CDR3 has 20 residues. This CDR3 is CASRCPGLAGGLRPRNEQFF. The CDR3 nucleotides are TGTGCCAGCAGATGCCCTGGACTAGCGGGGGGGCTGAGGCCTCGGAATGAGCAGTTCTTC.

This clonotype was picked up many times. The J gene is TRBJ1-1, the V gene TRBV7-2; 7 nucleotides match TRBD1. Germline lookup yields CDR1 SGHTA and CDR2 FQGNSA. The CDR3 totals 13 residues. The J segment lost 10 bases and the V segment lost 4 bases, leaving 9 bases of the junction unmatched. The CDR3 bases are TGTGCCAGCAGCTCGGGGACAGTGGGCCGAGCTTTCTTT. Its protein product is CASSSGTVGRAFF.

This clonotype was observed many times. This chain links TRBV5-1 with TRBJ1-3; a weak D match, TRBD1 (5 bases). This CDR3 contains 14 residues. Germline V gives CDR1 SGHRS, CDR2 YFSETQ. V dropped 4 bases and J dropped 4 bases, with 12 bases sitting between them. The CDR3 DNA follows: TGCGCCAGCAGCATGGCAGGGAGCGGAAACACCATATATTTT. This translates into CASSMAGSGNTIYF.

This clonotype has a count of ten or more. V usage is TRBV7-8 and J usage is TRBJ2-7; 9 bases match TRBD1. Per germline, CDR1 SGHVS and CDR2 FQNEAQ. Trimming removed 4 bases from V and 3 bases from J; junction bases left unmatched: 7. The CDR3 runs 15 residues. The CDR3, as DNA: TGTGCCAGCAGCTCAAATCCGGGACAGGGCTACGAGCAGTACTTC. Residues: CASSSNPGQGYEQYF. Based on the CDR3 plus reference TRBV7-8 and TRBJ2-7, the full variable domain is GAGVSQSPRYKVAKRGQDVALRCDPISGHVSLFWYQQALGQGPEFLTYFQNEAQLDKSGLPSDRFFAERPEGSVSTLKIQRTQQEDSAVYLCASSSNPGQGYEQYFGPGTRLTVT.

This clonotype has a count of ten or more. The genes are TRBV6-6 and TRBJ1-2, with TRBD1 matching 8 bases. The germline V gene has CDR1 MNHNY and CDR2 SVGAGI (reference sequence). V dropped 2 bases and J dropped 4; count of bases not matched to a gene: 12. The CDR3 runs to 17 residues. The CDR3 DNA sequence: TGTGCCAGCAGTTACGCGCCCGGACAGGGCCAGGGCTATGGCTACACCTTC. This encodes CASSYAPGQGQGYGYTF.

The chain couples TRBV11-1 to TRBJ2-4; D is perhaps TRBD2 (5 bases). Trimming removed 3 bases at V and 10 bases at J, with 16 bases between. The CDR3 sequence is 14 residues long. Germline assignment: CDR1 SGHAT and CDR2 FQDESV (reference sequence). The CDR3 region has the DNA TGTGCCAGCAGCTTGCACCGGGGAGTAAAAATTCAGTACTTC. Its translation is CASSLHRGVKIQYF.

In its sample, this clonotype was seen many times. The gene calls are TRBV7-2 and TRBJ1-1, with D perhaps matching TRBD1 (6 bases). The germline V gene has CDR1 SGHTA and CDR2 FQGNSA. The CDR3 consists of 16 residues. Trimming took off 6 bases at V and 0 bases at J, with 17 bases between the two ends. CDR3 sequence (DNA): TGTGCCAGCAGATCAGGACAGATCGGGATGAACACTGAAGCTTTCTTT. This translates into CASRSGQIGMNTEAFF.

This clonotype was observed a handful of times. The chain carries TRBV9 and TRBJ2-3; the D call may be TRBD1 or TRBD2 (7 bases each). The V end lost 0 bases, the J end lost 2 bases, and 13 bases lay between the germline ends. Germline assignment: CDR1 SGDLS and CDR2 YYNGEE. This CDR3 contains 16 residues. CDR3 DNA: TGTGCCAGCAGCGTAGACCCAGGGGGGGACACAGATACGCAGTATTTT. Translation: CASSVDPGGDTDTQYF.

In this sample, this clonotype turned up many times. The chain has TRBV7-9 and TRBJ1-2; no firm D call. CDR1 is SEHNR, CDR2 FQNEAQ, per germline (reference sequence). V lost 1 base and J 6 bases, leaving 6 bases between the germline ends. CDR3 length: 12 residues. The CDR3 DNA is TGTGCCAGCAGCTTAGTTGAGGATGGCTACACCTTC. Protein sequence: CASSLVEDGYTF.

This clonotype was recorded many times. V gene TRBV20-1 combines with J gene TRBJ2-5; 8 bases are shared with TRBD2. Trimming at V came to 6 bases and at J to 2 bases, leaving 11 bases not matched to a gene. CDR1 DFQATT and CDR2 SNEGSKA come from the germline V gene (reference sequence). This CDR3 has 15 residues. Here the CDR3 DNA reads TGCAGTGCCCCAGTGTTAGCGGGGCGGCAAGAGACCCAGTACTTC. Translation gives CSAPVLAGRQETQYF.

At least ten counts were recorded for this clonotype. This chain joins TRBV29-1 and TRBJ2-1; a possible D gene is TRBD2 (6 bases). V was clipped by 3 bases and J by 4 bases, with 13 bases between them. CDR1 and CDR2 from the germline V gene are SQVTM and ANQGSEA. CDR3 length equals 14 residues. This CDR3 is CSVDRLASYNEQFF. The CDR3 nucleotides are TGCAGCGTTGACCGTCTAGCGAGTTACAATGAGCAGTTCTTC.

This clonotype appeared many times. V gene TRBV29-1 combines with J gene TRBJ2-5; a weak D match, TRBD1 (6 bases). The germline gives CDR1 SQVTM, CDR2 ANQGSEA. This CDR3 comprises 14 residues. Between the trimmed V and J ends, which lost 6 bases and 4 bases, there was a span of 18 bases. Here the CDR3 reads CSVQTRTVGETQYF. The CDR3 nucleotides are TGCAGCGTCCAAACCCGGACAGTCGGAGAGACCCAGTACTTC.

Within the sample, this clonotype is medium-sized. This rearrangement joins TRBV20-1 to TRBJ2-1; 7 nucleotides line up with TRBD1. Germline trimming cut 6 bases from V and 5 bases from J; bases unmatched to any gene: 10. This CDR3 comprises 14 residues. Per germline, CDR1 DFQATT and CDR2 SNEGSKA (reference sequence). The CDR3 DNA reads TGCAGTGCCTTTACAGGGGATGCACACAATGAGCAGTTCTTC. Amino acid sequence: CSAFTGDAHNEQFF.

There are many counts of this clonotype. The V gene is TRBV6-4, the J gene TRBJ2-3; 9 bases match TRBD1. The CDR3 has 15 residues. Trimming cost V 0 bases and J 4 bases; bases outside gene matches: 2. The germline gives CDR1 MRHNA, CDR2 SNTAGT. CDR3: CASSDSTGGADTQYF. Written as DNA, the CDR3 is TGTGCCAGCAGTGACTCCACAGGGGGCGCAGATACGCAGTATTTT.

This clonotype was counted many times. The chain recombines TRBV3-1 with TRBJ2-7; 7 bases match TRBD1. The CDR3 loop spans 13 amino acids. Per germline, CDR1 LGHDT and CDR2 YNNKEL (reference sequence). Trimming took 4 bases from V and 6 from J; bases not matched to a gene: 6. As DNA, the CDR3 is TGTGCCAGCAGCCGAGAGGGGGCGAGCGAGCAGTACTTC. Its protein product is CASSREGASEQYF.